The 13 T cell receptor beta chains presented below share a single source sample, sequenced in a study of T-cell reconstitution after alpha-beta-depleted transplantation in children. Unique molecular identifiers were incorporated into the prepared TCRbeta library. TCRdb redid the calling of the PCR reads with MiXCR, one entry per CDR3 protein. The sample yields approximately 70,000 distinct CDR3 sequences, roughly 5.2% seen once. The sequencing used PBMCs, mostly from graft donor cells, collected 180 days after TCRalphabeta/CD19-depleted stem cell transplant. Receptor source: a boy in the first two years of life who had a stem cell transplant for acute myeloid leukemia, so the T cells may come from the graft donor.

This clonotype was seen at least ten times. The V gene is TRBV27, the J gene TRBJ2-7; maybe TRBD1 (5 bases). V was pared by 7 bases and J by 2 bases, with 15 bases between. CDR3 size: 14 residues. From germline, CDR1 is MNHEY and CDR2 SMNVEV (reference sequence). This CDR3 is CASKSAQGTYEQYF. Written as DNA, the CDR3 is TGTGCCAGCAAATCGGCCCAGGGAACCTACGAGCAGTACTTC.

This clonotype was counted at least ten times. The chain joins TRBV7-2 to TRBJ2-7; a possible D gene is TRBD1 (6 bases). Trimming took 3 bases from V and 2 from J, leaving 20 bases between them. The CDR3 is 17 amino acids. The V gene's germline CDR1 is SGHTA and CDR2 FQGNSA. CDR3 in amino acids: CASSFRPGARGTYEQYF. DNA of the CDR3: TGTGCCAGCAGCTTCCGGCCTGGGGCCAGGGGAACCTACGAGCAGTACTTC.

The gene calls are TRBV12-3 or TRBV12-4 and TRBJ1-1; tentative D call: TRBD1 (6 bases). V lost 7 bases to trimming and J lost 5 bases, with 14 bases between them. The CDR3 length is 13 residues. Here the CDR3 reads CASNTGYGTEAFF. CDR3 sequence (DNA): TGTGCCAGCAATACAGGGTACGGAACTGAAGCTTTCTTT.

This clonotype was recorded many times. V usage is TRBV12-3 or TRBV12-4 and J usage is TRBJ1-1; tentatively, D is TRBD1 (6 bases). Trimming stripped 1 base from V and 11 bases from J, with 17 bases between. The CDR3 is 14 residues long. The CDR3 protein is CASSLGGASYLAFF. For the CDR3, the DNA is TGTGCCAGCAGTTTAGGGGGGGCGAGTTATTTGGCTTTCTTT.

The rearrangement links TRBV7-6 to TRBJ2-7; D is unresolved. Germline values: CDR1 SGHVS, CDR2 FNYEAQ. The CDR3 extends over 12 amino acids. The V gene lost 2 bases and the J gene lost 4 bases, with 6 bases spanning the gap. DNA of the CDR3: TGTGCCAGCAGCTTATCCCCTTACGAGCAGTACTTC. This translates into CASSLSPYEQYF.

This clonotype has at least ten counts. The V call is TRBV7-2, the J call TRBJ2-7; D is uncertain. The germline V gene has CDR1 SGHTA and CDR2 FQGNSA. Trimming shortened V by 8 bases and J by 3 bases, and 2 bases separated the two germline ends. The CDR3 extends over 9 amino acids. The DNA of the CDR3 is TGTGCCAGCGGCTACGAGCAGTACTTC. Protein product: CASGYEQYF.

This clonotype was observed many times. The V gene is TRBV12-3 or TRBV12-4, the J gene TRBJ1-5; a weak D match, TRBD1 (6 bases). V lost 11 bases and J 5 bases, leaving 13 bases between the germline ends. The CDR3 spans 12 residues. The CDR3 protein is CAEQGVDQPQHF. The CDR3 DNA sequence: TGTGCCGAACAGGGAGTGGATCAGCCCCAGCATTTT.

This clonotype was picked up many times. This chain connects TRBV4-1 to TRBJ2-1, with D tentatively TRBD2 (5 bases). CDR3 length: 16 residues. Trimming removed 5 bases at V and 6 bases at J, with 20 bases between. CDR1 MGHRA and CDR2 YSYEKL come from the germline V gene. CDR3: CASSAYLAPAANEQFF. The CDR3 DNA is TGCGCCAGCAGCGCCTATCTAGCTCCCGCGGCCAATGAGCAGTTCTTC.

The V and J genes are TRBV28 and TRBJ2-1; 8 bases line up with TRBD2. Germline lookup yields CDR1 MDHEN and CDR2 SYDVKM. The V gene end was trimmed by 5 bases and the J gene end by 14 bases; junction bases not matched to a gene: 8. This CDR3 region has 12 residues. The CDR3 DNA follows: TGTGCCAGCAGTCCCCCCAGCGGGGGTAAGTTCTTC. Translating it yields CASSPPSGGKFF.

This clonotype was seen ten or more times. V is TRBV5-5 and J is TRBJ2-7, with D possibly being TRBD1 (8 bases). The germline CDR1 and CDR2 sequences are SGHKS and YYEKEE (reference sequence). Trimming stripped 2 bases from V and 4 bases from J, with 13 bases between. CDR3 length: 14 amino acids. The CDR3 DNA reads as TGTGCCAGCAGCTTCGACAGGGGAGGGTACGAGCAGTACTTC. Translation gives CASSFDRGGYEQYF.

This clonotype has ten or more counts. The genes are TRBV7-2 and TRBJ2-2, with D possibly TRBD2 on 5 matching bases. The CDR3 totals 15 residues. Germline V gene sequence: CDR1 SGHTA, CDR2 FQGNSA. Trimming took off 1 base at V and 4 bases at J, with 10 bases between the two ends. As DNA, the CDR3 is TGTGCCAGCAGCTTAGAAGCGGAGTTCACCGGGGAGCTGTTTTTT. Translation gives CASSLEAEFTGELFF.

There are many counts of this clonotype. The rearrangement uses TRBV7-2 and TRBJ2-7, with D maybe TRBD1 (5 bases). Germline V lookup: CDR1 SGHTA, CDR2 FQGNSA. V gave up 2 bases and J gave up 0 bases, with 17 bases separating them. The CDR3 sequence is 17 residues long. The CDR3 is CASSLWGRLSFSYEQYF. In DNA, the CDR3 is TGTGCCAGCAGCTTATGGGGCAGGCTATCGTTCTCCTACGAGCAGTACTTC. Using reference TRBV7-2 and TRBJ2-7 for the parts outside the CDR3, the full variable domain is GAGVSQSPSNKVTEKGKDVELRCDPISGHTALYWYRQSLGQGLEFLIYFQGNSAPDKSGLPSDRFSAERTGGSVSTLTIQRTQQEDSAVYLCASSLWGRLSFSYEQYFGPGTRLTVT.

This clonotype has at least ten counts. V is TRBV9 and J is TRBJ1-3; D not certain. This CDR3 has 15 residues. Trimming left V 2 bases short and J 2 bases short, with 11 bases between. Germline CDR1 SGDLS, CDR2 YYNGEE. Here the CDR3 DNA reads TGTGCCAGCAGCGTTTATCCGGGGACTGGAAACACCATATATTTT. Encoded protein: CASSVYPGTGNTIYF.